The 19 T cell receptor beta chains reported below all come from one sample, sequenced in a study of control samples from healthy donors and cancer patients. Measured with immunoSEQ multiplex PCR; TCRdb has only the in-frame clones, and not every one. Of approximately 80,000 clones listed, nearly 90% are singletons. The material sequenced was blood. The receptors originated from a woman in her forties or fifties in good health.

The genes are TRBV9 and TRBJ2-1; 11 bases align to TRBD2. Germline V gives CDR1 SGDLS, CDR2 YYNGEE. CDR3 length equals 15 residues. J lost 9 bases, V lost 0 bases, and 5 bases had no gene match. The CDR3 region is CASSVVAGGLGEQFF. CDR3 in DNA: TGTGCCAGCAGCGTAGTAGCGGGGGGGCTAGGTGAGCAGTTCTTC.

The chain joins TRBV12-5 to TRBJ1-1; D remains unclear. CDR1 is LGHNT, CDR2 FRNRAP, per germline. The CDR3 consists of 15 residues. Trimming stripped 1 base from V and 0 bases from J, with 9 bases between. CDR3 in DNA: TGTGCTAGTGGTTTGGATTGGGGTATGAACACTGAAGCTTTCTTT. This encodes CASGLDWGMNTEAFF.

The CDR3, as DNA: TGTGCCAGCAGCCCGCGTAGTGGAGCGGGGGGGCGTAATGAGCAGTTCTTC. This codes for CASSPRSGAGGRNEQFF. V is TRBV7-9 and J is TRBJ2-1; 10 bases map to TRBD2. J gave up 7 bases and V 5 bases, and 14 bases lay outside the gene matches. This CDR3 comprises 17 residues. Per germline, CDR1 SEHNR and CDR2 FQNEAQ (reference sequence).

The V call is TRBV5-1, the J call TRBJ2-1; D is unresolved. The V gene lost 0 bases and the J gene lost 5 bases, with 12 bases spanning the gap. The CDR3 is made up of 15 amino acids. The germline CDR1 and CDR2 sequences are SGHRS and YFSETQ. CDR3 loop: CASSLGDSVNNEQFF. For the CDR3, the DNA is TGCGCCAGCAGCTTGGGGGATTCTGTGAACAATGAGCAGTTCTTC.

This chain connects TRBV7-9 to TRBJ2-3; TRBD2 aligns across 7 bases. Germline CDR1 SEHNR, CDR2 FQNEAQ (reference sequence). The CDR3 consists of 16 residues. The V segment lost 1 base and the J segment 0 bases; nucleotides outside the gene matches: 4. DNA of the CDR3: TGTGCCAGCAGCTTAGGTCTAGCGGATAGCACAGATACGCAGTATTTT. Translated, it gives CASSLGLADSTDTQYF.

The chain recombines TRBV27 with TRBJ2-2, with a tentative D call TRBD1 (5 bases). The CDR3 sequence is 15 residues long. V was shortened by 0 bases and J by 5 bases, with 10 bases between the two germline ends. Looked up from germline, CDR1 is MNHEY and CDR2 is SMNVEV (reference sequence). In DNA, the CDR3 is TGTGCCAGCAGTTTATCTAGGGGTCGTACCGGGGAGCTGTTTTTT. Translation: CASSLSRGRTGELFF.

The gene calls are TRBV30 and TRBJ2-2; D remains ambiguous. The CDR3 is 15 residues long. V was clipped by 2 bases and J by 2 bases, with 12 bases between them. CDR1 is GTSNPN and CDR2 is SVGIG in the germline V gene (reference sequence). The CDR3 coding sequence is TGTGCCTGGAGTCCGCGGACGATAAACACCGGGGAGCTGTTTTTT. This sequence encodes CAWSPRTINTGELFF.

The chain employs TRBV3-1 (or the pseudogene TRBV3-2) and TRBJ2-7; TRBD1 might be the D (6 bases). CDR1 is LGHDT, CDR2 YNNKEL, per germline (reference sequence). The CDR3 consists of 13 residues. Trimming removed 5 bases at V and 2 bases at J, with 10 bases between. This chain's CDR3 is CASSIGGPYEQYF. The CDR3 DNA follows: TGTGCCAGCAGCATAGGGGGACCCTACGAGCAGTACTTC.

This chain links TRBV4-2 with TRBJ2-7; D may correspond to TRBD1 or TRBD2 (5 bases each). The CDR3 has 17 amino acids. V was trimmed by 4 bases and J by 2 bases, leaving 21 bases between them. The germline CDR1 and CDR2 sequences are LGHNA and YNFKEQ. CDR3 sequence: CASSPKLSGTATYEQYF. DNA of the CDR3: TGTGCCAGCAGCCCGAAATTGTCGGGGACGGCTACCTACGAGCAGTACTTC.

This clone showed up just once. The chain uses TRBV30 and TRBJ2-7; the D is unclear. V shed 0 bases and J shed 0 bases, with 6 bases lying between them. The V gene's germline CDR1 is GTSNPN and CDR2 SVGIG (reference sequence). This CDR3 region has 13 residues. The CDR3 bases are TGTGCCTGGAGTGTACCCAACTCCTACGAGCAGTACTTC. Encoded protein: CAWSVPNSYEQYF.

This clone appeared a single time. The chain recombines TRBV19 with TRBJ1-1; D might be TRBD1 (5 bases). Per the germline V gene, CDR1 is LNHDA and CDR2 is SQIVND (reference sequence). CDR3 length equals 14 residues. Trimming cost V 1 base and J 5 bases, with 11 bases left between them. Here the CDR3 DNA reads TGTGCCAGTAGTATAGGAGCAGGGCGTACTGAAGCTTTCTTT. It is translated as CASSIGAGRTEAFF.

The V call is TRBV7-8, the J call TRBJ1-3; no firm D call. The V gene lost 2 bases and the J gene lost 7 bases, with 9 bases spanning the gap. Germline assignment: CDR1 SGHVS and CDR2 FQNEAQ. The CDR3 spans 13 residues. Here the CDR3 DNA reads TGTGCCAGCAGCTTACCCCCCAGGAACACCATATATTTT. Its protein product is CASSLPPRNTIYF.

The V and J genes are TRBV6-5 and TRBJ1-3; D is unclear. The CDR3 runs to 13 residues. The germline V gene encodes CDR1 MNHEY and CDR2 SVGAGI. Trimming pared 5 bases from V and 4 bases from J, leaving 9 bases between. CDR3 DNA sequence: TGTGCCAGCAGTCTTAGGACGGGAAACACCATATATTTT. Translation: CASSLRTGNTIYF.

The chain has TRBV5-1 and TRBJ2-3, with 10 nucleotides matching TRBD1. This CDR3 region has 17 residues. Per the germline V gene, CDR1 is SGHRS and CDR2 is YFSETQ. J was trimmed by 2 bases and V by 3 bases; bases with no gene match: 9. The CDR3 sequence: CASSSNPGQGVTDTQYF. CDR3 DNA: TGCGCCAGCAGCTCCAACCCAGGACAGGGGGTCACAGATACGCAGTATTTT.

The chain has TRBV4-1 and TRBJ1-2; possibly TRBD1 for D (6 bases). The length of the CDR3 is 15 residues. The germline CDR1 and CDR2 sequences are MGHRA and YSYEKL. The V end was cut by 0 bases, the J end by 5 bases, with 13 bases between. The CDR3 region is CASSQDGGRGYGYTF. DNA for the CDR3: TGCGCCAGCAGCCAAGATGGGGGGCGCGGGTATGGCTACACCTTC.

The chain employs TRBV7-2 and TRBJ2-4; 9 positions match TRBD1. The V segment lost 5 bases and the J segment 7 bases; nucleotides outside the gene matches: 12. This CDR3 is built from 16 residues. Germline values: CDR1 SGHTA, CDR2 FQGNSA. The CDR3 bases are TGTGCCAGCAGCGCTCGCCCGGGACAGGGTTCGAACATTCAGTACTTC. Its protein is CASSARPGQGSNIQYF. Full variable domain (rest looked up from reference TRBV7-2 and TRBJ2-4): GAGVSQSPSNKVTEKGKDVELRCDPISGHTALYWYRQSLGQGLEFLIYFQGNSAPDKSGLPSDRFSAERTGGSVSTLTIQRTQQEDSAVYLCASSARPGQGSNIQYFGAGTRLSVL.

The J gene is TRBJ1-3, the V gene TRBV6-1; D remains unclear. Trimming took 2 bases from V and 5 from J, leaving 4 bases between them. The CDR3 sequence is 12 residues long. The germline V gene encodes CDR1 MNHNS and CDR2 SASEGT. CDR3 region: CASSESRNTIYF. For the CDR3, the DNA is TGTGCCAGCAGTGAAAGTCGAAACACCATATATTTT.

The chain employs TRBV14 and TRBJ2-3; TRBD1 or TRBD2 may be the D gene (5 bases each). The ends were cut back, 4 bases at V and 4 bases at J, with 15 bases in the middle. The length of the CDR3 is 15 residues. In germline, CDR1 is SGHDN, CDR2 FVKESK. CDR3 DNA: TGTGCCAGCAGCCGAGCTAAGGGGACCCCAGATACGCAGTATTTT. Amino acid sequence: CASSRAKGTPDTQYF.

The chain uses TRBV6-5 and TRBJ2-7, with D uncertain. Germline V lookup: CDR1 MNHEY, CDR2 SVGAGI. The V and J ends lost 8 bases and 6 bases respectively, with 14 bases between them. This CDR3 has 12 residues. The CDR3 protein is CASRLIDGEQYF. Written as DNA, the CDR3 is TGTGCCAGCCGCTTAATCGATGGCGAGCAGTACTTC.